This entry features one T cell receptor beta chain sequence. CDR3 size: 15 residues. Germline CDR1 WNHNN, CDR2 SYGVQD (reference sequence). J gave up 3 bases and V 4 bases, and 5 bases lay outside the gene matches. Generated by immunoSEQ multiplex PCR, the TCRdb table keeps only in-frame clones and is missing some. The sample lists 100,000 to 150,000 clones, over 75% seen once, with 4% to 5% in the top ten. This sample is part of a study of T cell responses to AZD1222 COVID-19 vaccine. The chain uses TRBV10-1 and TRBJ2-1; 8 bases line up with TRBD2. The clonotype was recovered from an adult who received the MenACWY meningococcal vaccine as a control. Specimen: peripheral blood, collected 28 days after the second dose of the MenACWY control vaccine. The CDR3 DNA reads as TGCGCCAGCAGTGTGGGACTAGTGTTCTACAATGAGCAGTTCTTC. It codes for CASSVGLVFYNEQFF.